This T cell receptor (beta chain) was identified during a study of T cell responses to AZD1222 COVID-19 vaccine. Clones were read by immunoSEQ multiplex PCR, and TCRdb kept only the in-frame ones, dropping some. The sample records approximately 110,000 clones, 88% being singletons. V dropped 3 bases and J dropped 0 bases, with 2 bases sitting between them. CDR3 length: 13 residues. CDR1 is LGHDT and CDR2 is YNNKEL in the germline V gene (reference sequence). The study, taken as a whole, reports: Seropositive AZD1222 recipients at baseline numbered only six or seven.

Comment on this clone: Its matching antigen is unknown.

The specimen was peripheral blood, collected on day 0 of AZD1222 vaccination. The receptor comes from an adult in good health. The chain links TRBV3-1 (or the pseudogene TRBV3-2) to TRBJ1-4; D gene unclear. CDR3 nucleotide sequence: TGTGCCAGCAGCCAGGCAACTAATGAAAAACTGTTTTTT. It codes for CASSQATNEKLFF.